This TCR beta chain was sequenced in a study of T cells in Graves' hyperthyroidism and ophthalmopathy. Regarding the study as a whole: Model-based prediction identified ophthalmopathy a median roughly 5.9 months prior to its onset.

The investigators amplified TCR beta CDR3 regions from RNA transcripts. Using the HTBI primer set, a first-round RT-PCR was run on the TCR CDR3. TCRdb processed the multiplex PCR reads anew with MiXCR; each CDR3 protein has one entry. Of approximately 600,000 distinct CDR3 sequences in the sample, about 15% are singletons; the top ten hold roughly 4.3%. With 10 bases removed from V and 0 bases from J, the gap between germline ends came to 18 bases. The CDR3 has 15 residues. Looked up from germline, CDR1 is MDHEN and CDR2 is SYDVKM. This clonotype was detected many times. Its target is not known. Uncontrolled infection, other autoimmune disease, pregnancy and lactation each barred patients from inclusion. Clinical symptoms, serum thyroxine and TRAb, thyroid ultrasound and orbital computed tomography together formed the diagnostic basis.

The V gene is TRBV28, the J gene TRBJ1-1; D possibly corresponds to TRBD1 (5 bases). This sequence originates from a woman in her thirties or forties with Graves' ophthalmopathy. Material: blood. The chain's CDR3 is CATCGAPGLNTEAFF. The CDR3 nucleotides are TGTGCCACCTGTGGGGCGCCAGGATTGAACACTGAAGCTTTCTTT.